This is a list of T cell receptor beta chains from one sample in a study of T-cell reconstitution after alpha-beta-depleted transplantation in children. TCRdb re-called the PCR reads through MiXCR, storing one row per CDR3 protein. The repertoire includes 300,000 to 400,000 distinct CDR3 sequences, roughly 21% of them detected once, and 9.5% to 12% sits in the top ten. The starting material was PBMCs, mostly from graft donor cells, obtained 180 days after TCRalphabeta/CD19-depleted stem cell transplant. All receptors come from a male patient younger than 18 who had a stem cell transplant for acute lymphoblastic leukemia, so the T cells may come from the graft donor. The CDR3 runs from the conserved cysteine through the conserved F or W. Each record gives: V gene, clone size, D gene, J gene, CDR3 protein, CDR3 DNA. D genes are given only for firm matches. Size is stated for part of the rows, as once, few or many counts, or as a class when the clone is expanded.

TRBV5-5,-,-,TRBJ2-7,CASSLRQAHSYEQYF,TGTGCCAGCAGCTTGCGGCAGGCCCACTCCTACGAGCAGTACTTC
TRBV20-1,-,TRBD1,TRBJ2-1,CSATSPGTGHYNEQFF,TGCAGTGCCACAAGTCCCGGGACAGGACATTACAATGAGCAGTTCTTC
TRBV5-1,-,-,TRBJ2-2,CASSLAEGLGNTGELFF,TGCGCCAGCAGCTTGGCCGAGGGGCTGGGGAACACCGGGGAGCTGTTTTTT
TRBV20-1,few,TRBD2,TRBJ2-1,CSGRRPGLAGYNEQFF,TGCAGTGGTAGGCGTCCGGGACTAGCGGGTTACAATGAGCAGTTCTTC
TRBV9,few,-,TRBJ1-6,CASSNRGPNSPLHF,TGTGCCAGCAGCAACCGCGGACCAAATTCACCCCTCCACTTT
TRBV5-1,-,-,TRBJ2-7,CASGNPGFYEQYF,TGCGCCAGCGGCAACCCAGGGTTCTACGAGCAGTACTTC
TRBV29-1,-,-,TRBJ1-5,CSVRRDRNQPQHF,TGCAGCGTCCGGAGGGACCGGAATCAGCCCCAGCATTTT
TRBV5-1,many,TRBD2,TRBJ2-6,CASSLGLAVHGANVLTF,TGCGCCAGCAGCTTGGGACTAGCGGTCCATGGGGCCAACGTCCTGACTTTC
TRBV4-1,-,-,TRBJ1-1,CASSQPPGQGWGTEAFF,TGCGCCAGCAGCCAACCTCCGGGACAAGGATGGGGCACTGAAGCTTTCTTT
TRBV5-1,few,TRBD1,TRBJ1-5,CASSWGQGSNQPQHF,TGCGCCAGCAGCTGGGGACAGGGGAGCAATCAGCCCCAGCATTTT
TRBV21-1,few,-,TRBJ2-5,CASSMSQRETQYF,TGTGCCAGCAGCATGAGCCAAAGAGAGACCCAGTACTTC
TRBV6-5,few,-,TRBJ2-7,CASSPTQGEQYF,TGTGCCAGCAGTCCGACTCAAGGCGAGCAGTACTTC
TRBV20-1,many,-,TRBJ1-4,CSAYYGGRLNEKLFF,TGCAGTGCTTACTACGGGGGGCGCCTCAATGAAAAACTGTTTTTT
TRBV5-1,-,TRBD1,TRBJ2-7,CASSRNRGRRDYYEQYF,TGCGCCAGCAGTCGTAACAGGGGGCGCCGGGACTACTACGAGCAGTACTTC
TRBV10-3,many,-,TRBJ2-5,CAIGIQETQYF,TGTGCCATCGGCATACAAGAGACCCAGTACTTC
TRBV5-1,-,-,TRBJ2-7,CASSYWDSAYEQYF,TGCGCCAGCAGCTACTGGGACTCAGCCTACGAGCAGTACTTC
TRBV12-3/TRBV12-4,many,-,TRBJ2-7,CASSLMGEQYF,TGTGCCAGCAGTTTAATGGGGGAGCAGTACTTC
TRBV2,-,TRBD1,TRBJ2-7,CASSEAWDRVYEQYF,TGTGCCAGCAGTGAAGCGTGGGACAGGGTCTACGAGCAGTACTTC
TRBV4-1,-,-,TRBJ2-5,CASSQEEVYQETQYF,TGCGCCAGCAGCCAGGAGGAGGTTTACCAAGAGACCCAGTACTTC
TRBV24-1,-,TRBD1,TRBJ1-2,CATSIAGQGWGYTF,TGTGCCACCAGCATTGCGGGACAGGGGTGGGGCTACACCTTC
TRBV27,-,TRBD1,TRBJ1-5,CASGDSNQPQHF,TGTGCCAGCGGGGACAGTAATCAGCCCCAGCATTTT
TRBV6-5,-,TRBD2,TRBJ2-7,CASSFRPPGGSYEQYF,TGTGCCAGCAGTTTTCGTCCCCCGGGGGGCTCCTACGAGCAGTACTTC
TRBV5-1,many,TRBD1,TRBJ2-1,CASSNQQGNEQFF,TGCGCCAGCAGCAACCAACAGGGGAATGAGCAGTTCTTC
TRBV5-1,-,TRBD1,TRBJ2-7,CASSRTTGGTSYEQYF,TGCGCCAGCAGCCGAACTACAGGGGGTACATCCTACGAGCAGTACTTC
TRBV10-3,few,TRBD2,TRBJ2-7,CAISFGLAGYEQYF,TGTGCCATCAGTTTCGGACTAGCCGGGTATGAGCAGTACTTC
TRBV10-1,-,-,TRBJ2-1,CASSESGGNELFF,TGCGCCAGCAGTGAGTCCGGGGGCAATGAGCTGTTCTTC
TRBV7-9,-,TRBD1,TRBJ2-7,CASSSGLRDRAHYEQYF,TGTGCCAGCAGCTCGGGCCTCCGGGACAGGGCACATTACGAGCAGTACTTC
TRBV11-1,-,-,TRBJ2-6,CASSLGGYQLSGANVLTF,TGTGCCAGCAGCTTAGGAGGCTATCAACTCTCTGGGGCCAACGTCCTGACTTTC
TRBV20-1,-,-,TRBJ2-7,CSAWGGRGNYRPSYEQYF,TGCAGTGCCTGGGGGGGGCGCGGTAATTATCGTCCCTCCTACGAGCAGTACTTC
TRBV20-1,-,-,TRBJ2-2,CSARAVGRQATGELFF,TGCAGTGCTAGAGCGGTGGGGAGACAGGCGACCGGGGAGCTGTTTTTT
TRBV7-8,few,TRBD1,TRBJ2-5,CASSLGGQGGETQYF,TGTGCCAGCAGCTTGGGGGGACAGGGGGGAGAGACCCAGTACTTC
TRBV29-1,few,-,TRBJ1-1,CSGSQLNTEAFF,TGCAGCGGGTCACAGTTGAACACTGAAGCTTTCTTT
TRBV5-1,-,-,TRBJ2-6,CASRVGLSPLSGANVLTF,TGCGCCAGCAGGGTTGGTCTATCCCCGTTATCTGGGGCCAACGTCCTGACTTTC
TRBV29-1,many,-,TRBJ2-1,CSTAAYNEQFF,TGCAGCACTGCCGCCTACAATGAGCAGTTCTTC
TRBV20-1,-,TRBD2,TRBJ2-7,CSAPGTTYEQYF,TGCAGTGCGCCCGGGACTACCTACGAGCAGTACTTC
TRBV5-6,-,TRBD2,TRBJ2-4,CASSFLGLAGGWKNIQYF,TGTGCCAGCAGCTTTTTAGGTCTAGCGGGAGGGTGGAAAAACATTCAGTACTTC
TRBV19,few,-,TRBJ1-5,CASSRWQGVYSNQPQHF,TGTGCCAGTAGTCGGTGGCAGGGAGTTTATAGCAATCAGCCCCAGCATTTT
TRBV2,-,-,TRBJ1-1,CASVEAFF,TGTGCCAGCGTAGAAGCTTTCTTT
TRBV7-9,few,TRBD2,TRBJ2-1,CASSLDTSGRPEFF,TGTGCCAGCAGCTTAGATACTAGCGGGAGGCCGGAGTTCTTC
TRBV7-9,few,-,TRBJ2-1,CASLDEHVF,TGTGCCAGCCTAGATGAGCACGTCTTC
TRBV29-1,-,-,TRBJ2-7,CSVSGWEDYYEQYF,TGCAGCGTTTCAGGGTGGGAGGACTACTACGAGCAGTACTTC
TRBV2,few,-,TRBJ2-3,CASSEEGSGTLSTDTQYF,TGTGCCAGCAGTGAAGAGGGTAGCGGTACCTTGAGCACAGATACGCAGTATTTT
TRBV18,-,TRBD1,TRBJ2-2,CASSPDRVGTGELFF,TGTGCCAGCTCACCCGACAGGGTGGGGACCGGGGAGCTGTTTTTT
TRBV12-3/TRBV12-4,many,-,TRBJ2-3,CASSPGPGTDTQYF,TGTGCCAGCAGTCCCGGCCCGGGCACAGATACGCAGTATTTT
TRBV10-3,few,TRBD2,TRBJ2-3,CAIRDSGDTQYF,TGTGCCATCAGAGATAGCGGGGATACGCAGTATTTT
TRBV11-2,few,-,TRBJ2-7,CASSLEAGSSYEQYF,TGTGCCAGCAGCTTAGAGGCAGGGTCAAGCTACGAGCAGTACTTC
TRBV7-2,many,TRBD1,TRBJ2-1,CASSSTDRGRRNNEQFF,TGTGCCAGCAGCTCCACGGACAGGGGGCGAAGAAACAATGAGCAGTTCTTC
TRBV29-1,-,TRBD1,TRBJ2-3,CSVARGRTDTQYF,TGCAGCGTTGCCAGGGGGCGGACAGATACGCAGTATTTT
TRBV20-1,few,TRBD2,TRBJ2-7,CSGEGALYEQYF,TGCAGTGGGGAGGGAGCTCTCTACGAGCAGTACTTC
TRBV25-1,few,TRBD1,TRBJ1-2,CASSRTGTGNGYTF,TGTGCCAGCAGTCGCACCGGGACAGGGAATGGCTACACCTTC
TRBV5-4,few,TRBD2,TRBJ2-1,CASTRAAGGPYNEQFF,TGTGCCAGCACCCGGGCGGCGGGAGGGCCATACAATGAGCAGTTCTTC
TRBV7-2,few,-,TRBJ1-5,CASSFGRTNQPQHF,TGTGCCAGCAGCTTTGGCCGGACTAATCAGCCCCAGCATTTT
TRBV20-1,few,-,TRBJ2-6,CSARAGANVLTF,TGCAGTGCTAGGGCTGGGGCCAACGTCCTGACTTTC